Listed below are T cell receptor beta chains from one sample, sequenced in a study of molecular identifiers for immune sequencing clone quantification. TCRdb reprocessed the PCR reads with MiXCR, giving one entry per CDR3 protein. The repertoire holds approximately 90,000 distinct CDR3 sequences, with approximately 24% as singletons. Material for sequencing was naive CD8+ T cells from blood, with Jurkat cell RNA spiked in. The receptors stem from a human donor in good health. Some libraries in this study had Jurkat cell RNA spiked in. Both conserved end residues are part of each CDR3. The D gene is left open where the match is weak. The size field is filled for only some rows; it gives once, few, many or a size class.

D gene	J gene	clone size	CDR3 length	V gene	CDR3 DNA	CDR3 protein
-	TRBJ2-7	-	14	TRBV19	TGTGCCAGTAGTCAGGACACGAGCTCCTACGCGCAGTACTTC	CASSQDTSSYAQYF
-	TRBJ1-4	many	14	TRBV5-4	TGTGCCAGCAGCGTCAAGGACGGGAATGAAAAACTGTTTTTT	CASSVKDGNEKLFF
-	TRBJ2-3	many	14	TRBV7-9	TGTGCCAGCAGCTTTGTCGAACTCACAGATACGCAGTATTTT	CASSFVELTDTQYF
TRBD1	TRBJ2-7	many	15	TRBV4-1	TGCGCCAGCAGCCCGGGGACAGGTGCATCCTACGAGCAGTACTTC	CASSPGTGASYEQYF
TRBD1	TRBJ2-3	few	15	TRBV24-1	TGTGCCACCAGTGGAGCACAGGGGGCGACAGATACGCAGTATTTT	CATSGAQGATDTQYF
-	TRBJ2-3	many	14	TRBV9	TGTGCCAGCAGCGTAGGCGAGTTATCCGATACGCAGTATTTT	CASSVGELSDTQYF
-	TRBJ2-7	many	15	TRBV4-3	TGCGCCAGCAGCCAGGAAGCCTCCACTACGTCGGGGCAGTACTTC	CASSQEASTTSGQYF
-	TRBJ1-1	few	14	TRBV6-5	TGTGCCAGCAGTAAACAGGGTTTGAACACTGAAGCTTTCTTT	CASSKQGLNTEAFF
TRBD1	TRBJ1-6	many	17	TRBV25-1	TGTGCCAGCAGTGAACTCGGGACAGCATCCTATAATTCACCCCTCCACTTT	CASSELGTASYNSPLHF
-	TRBJ2-7	many	11	TRBV10-3	TGTGCCATCAGTGAGACCTACGAGCAGTACTTC	CAISETYEQYF
-	TRBJ2-1	-	13	TRBV6-5	TGTGCCAGCAGTTACGGTCGGAGGAATGAGCGGTTCTTC	CASSYGRRNERFF
-	TRBJ2-5	few	13	TRBV11-2	TGTGCCAGCAGCTTAGAGGGTTGGGAGACCCAGTACTTC	CASSLEGWETQYF
-	TRBJ1-2	-	15	TRBV18	TGTGTCAGCTCCCTCGGGAGTCCAAACCTCTATGGCTACACCTTC	CVSSLGSPNLYGYTF
-	TRBJ2-7	many	14	TRBV11-2	TGTGCCAGCAGCCTCAGACAGGTCCGCTACGAGCAGTACTTC	CASSLRQVRYEQYF
TRBD1	TRBJ2-1	few	13	TRBV11-2	TGTGCCAGCAGCTGGGACAGGGGCTATGAGCAGTTCTTC	CASSWDRGYEQFF
TRBD2	TRBJ2-5	many	17	TRBV20-1	TGCAGTGCTAGACCAGGGACTAGCGGGTTTTCGCAAGAGACCCAGTACTTC	CSARPGTSGFSQETQYF
-	TRBJ2-3	many	15	TRBV2	TGTGCCAGCAACTCAGGGGCGACTAGCACAGATACGCAGTATTTT	CASNSGATSTDTQYF
-	TRBJ2-7	-	14	TRBV13	TGTGCCAGCAGCTCACCCACATATAACTACGAGCAGTACTTC	CASSSPTYNYEQYF
TRBD1	TRBJ1-1	many	18	TRBV12-3/TRBV12-4	TGTGCCAGCAGTTTAGCGGAGGGGACAGAAAGGGAGAACACTGAAGCTTTCTTT	CASSLAEGTERENTEAFF
-	TRBJ2-7	-	12	TRBV29-1	TGCAGCGTTGAAGTTAGTAGCGTGAGGGAGTCCTTC	CSVEVSSVRESF
TRBD1	TRBJ2-1	few	16	TRBV6-5	TGTGCCAGCAGTTACGGGACAGGGGTGACCTACAATGAGCAGTTCTTC	CASSYGTGVTYNEQFF
TRBD1	TRBJ1-1	many	16	TRBV5-1	TGCGCCAGCAGCTACGACCTTGGACAGGGGGTAACTGAAGCTTTCTTT	CASSYDLGQGVTEAFF
-	TRBJ1-5	many	17	TRBV28	TGTGCCAGCAGCCTGAACTTGGGACCGACAAGCAATCAGCCCCAGCATTTT	CASSLNLGPTSNQPQHF
TRBD2	TRBJ2-7	-	13	TRBV20-1	TGCAGTGCTATTCAGCGGGGCTACTACGGGCAGTACTTC	CSAIQRGYYGQYF
-	TRBJ1-1	few	15	TRBV3-1	TGTGCCAGCAGCCAAATAAGGGAGGGGCACACTGAAGCTTTCTTT	CASSQIREGHTEAFF
-	TRBJ1-1	few	15	TRBV18	TGTGCCAGCTCACCGGAGAGGGGGATGAACACTGAAGCTTTCTTT	CASSPERGMNTEAFF
-	TRBJ2-7	few	12	TRBV19	TGTGCCAGTAGTACGAACTTCTACGAGCAGTACTTC	CASSTNFYEQYF
-	TRBJ1-1	many	15	TRBV4-3	TGCGCCAGCAGCCACGGACCGATCCCGAGGACTGAAGCTTTCTTT	CASSHGPIPRTEAFF
-	TRBJ2-6	many	13	TRBV7-6	TGTGCCAGCAGCTCCCTGGCGGCCAACGTCCTGACTTTC	CASSSLAANVLTF
TRBD1	TRBJ2-2	few	15	TRBV2	TGTGCCCAAAGGGGACAGGGGGCGATTACCGGGGAGCTGTTTTTT	CAQRGQGAITGELFF
-	TRBJ2-2	-	16	TRBV12-3/TRBV12-4	TGTGCCAGCAGTAATGGGACATCCTTGGCCACCGGGGGGCTGTTTTTT	CASSNGTSLATGGLFF
TRBD2	TRBJ2-1	-	15	TRBV20-1	TGCAGTGCCTCGCCCGGGACTAGCGTACCAAATGAGCAGTTCTTC	CSASPGTSVPNEQFF
-	TRBJ1-4	-	19	TRBV7-2	TGTGCCAGCAGTTACCGAGCGGGCAGGGATTTTGATGCTAATGAAAAACTGTTTTTT	CASSYRAGRDFDANEKLFF